This record concerns one T cell receptor (beta chain) sequence. Its matching antigen is unknown. These data originate in a study of stem cell transplantation in POMP-related autoinflammatory disease. Points from the study as a whole: Patients with PRAID showed a restricted number of unique TRB V-J gene pairings. PRAID patients trended toward lower TRB diversity and higher clonality in all analyzed T-cell subsets.

This CDR3 contains 14 residues. In germline, CDR1 is KGHSH, CDR2 LQKENI. V shed 2 bases and J shed 5 bases, with 12 bases lying between them. Some clones are missing from TCRdb's copy, which holds only in-frame ones; the method was immunoSEQ multiplex PCR. This sample carries over 30,000 clones, about 86% of them seen once, and the ten largest clones take approximately 0.72%. PRAID featured immunodeficiency plus autoinflammation. This TCR was sampled from a human donor with POMP-related autoinflammation and immune dysregulation (PRAID). The sample in question was CD4+ T cells from PBMCs, obtained before stem cell transplantation. This sequence joins TRBV18 and TRBJ2-5; D remains unclear. CDR3 nucleotides: TGTGCCAGCTCACCAGTGAACGAACCGGAGACCCAGTACTTC. It is translated as CASSPVNEPETQYF.